These 14 T cell receptor beta chains share one sample of origin, sequenced in a study of blood T cell repertoires in COVID-19. Sequenced by immunoSEQ multiplex PCR; TCRdb stores in-frame clones only, minus some. The sample consists of 250,000 to 350,000 clones, 80% to 85% of them appearing once. The sequencing sample was made of peripheral blood. The receptors come from a person aged 70 to 79 with COVID-19, enrolled during active disease.

This clone was counted a single time. This chain joins TRBV7-3 and TRBJ2-2; TRBD2 agrees at 7 bases. V trimming: 5 bases; J trimming: 5 bases; junction bases outside the gene matches: 14. This CDR3 region has 17 residues. Germline CDR1 and CDR2: SGHTA and FQGTGA. The CDR3 region has the DNA TGTGCCAGCAGCATCGGACGGAGGGAGGGGAGGACCGGGGAGCTGTTTTTT. This translates into CASSIGRREGRTGELFF. The variable domain in full, with the rest retrieved from reference TRBV7-3 and TRBJ2-2, is GAGVSQTPSNKVTEKGKYVELRCDPISGHTALYWYRQSLGQGPEFLIYFQGTGAADDSGLPNDRFFAVRPEGSVSTLKIQRTERGDSAVYLCASSIGRREGRTGELFFGEGSRLTVL.

The chain's CDR3 is CASSLQVPNYGYTF. As DNA, the CDR3 is TGTGCCAGCAGCTTGCAGGTCCCTAACTATGGCTACACCTTC. The gene calls are TRBV5-6 and TRBJ1-2; unclear D gene. V lost 1 base and J lost 0, with 7 bases in between. Germline V gives CDR1 SGHDT, CDR2 YYEEEE. The CDR3 sequence is 14 residues long.

The rearrangement links TRBV7-6 to TRBJ2-1, with 8 bases aligning to TRBD2. In germline, CDR1 is SGHVS, CDR2 FNYEAQ. J was trimmed by 6 bases and V by 5 bases; bases with no gene match: 6. The CDR3 has 14 amino acids. DNA of the CDR3: TGTGCCAGCAGCCTCCGGACTAGCAGCAATGAGCAGTTCTTC. Translated, it gives CASSLRTSSNEQFF.

The V gene is TRBV15, the J gene TRBJ2-7, with 7 bases that match TRBD2. This CDR3 contains 18 residues. Germline trimming cut 1 base from V and 0 bases from J; bases unmatched to any gene: 12. From germline, CDR1 is LNHNV and CDR2 YYDKDF (reference sequence). DNA for the CDR3: TGTGCCACCAGCAGAGCGGTGTCTAGCGGAGTTAGCTCCTACGAGCAGTACTTC. It yields the protein CATSRAVSSGVSSYEQYF.

This clone appeared a single time. A junction end diverges from the germline sequence, so it may reflect a read error. CDR3 sequence reads: CAEARDPNYGYTF. CDR3 DNA: TGTGCCGAAGCGCGGGACCCTAATTATGGCTACACCTTC. This chain links TRBV10-3 with TRBJ1-2, with a possible D match to TRBD1 (5 bases). In germline, CDR1 is ENHRY, CDR2 SYGVKD. The CDR3 is 13 amino acids.

The chain uses TRBV7-2 and TRBJ2-7, with D hard to call. Germline CDR1 is SGHTA and CDR2 is FQGNSA. Deletions cut 0 bases from V and 0 bases from J, with 3 bases between. This CDR3 has 13 amino acids. CDR3 coding DNA: TGTGCCAGCAGCTTAGCCAGCTCCTACGAGCAGTACTTC. It is translated as CASSLASSYEQYF. Looking up the rest from reference TRBV7-2 and TRBJ2-7 gives the full variable domain: GAGVSQSPSNKVTEKGKDVELRCDPISGHTALYWYRQSLGQGLEFLIYFQGNSAPDKSGLPSDRFSAERTGGSVSTLTIQRTQQEDSAVYLCASSLASSYEQYFGPGTRLTVT.

Points on this clone: Other DNA sequences in the sample encode the same CDR3. The rearrangement joins TRBV7-3 to TRBJ2-3; the match to TRBD2 covers 12 bases. V gave up 6 bases and J gave up 6 bases; unmatched junction bases: 4. The CDR3 extends over 14 amino acids. The germline gives CDR1 SGHTA, CDR2 FQGTGA. The CDR3 nucleotides are TGTGCCAGCAGTCTGGGACTAGCGGGCGATACGCAGTATTTT. This encodes CASSLGLAGDTQYF.

The chain couples TRBV6-2 or TRBV6-3 to TRBJ1-2; 7 positions match TRBD1. CDR3 size: 14 residues. V lost 6 bases and J lost 4; bases outside the gene matches: 8. Germline V gene data show CDR1 as MNHEY and CDR2 as SVGEGT. As DNA, the CDR3 is TGTGCCAGCAGGCCTACAGGGGAACCCTATGGCTACACCTTC. It specifies CASRPTGEPYGYTF.

The chain has TRBV7-9 and TRBJ2-3, with TRBD2 matching over 11 bases. The germline V gene encodes CDR1 SEHNR and CDR2 FQNEAQ (reference sequence). The V gene end was trimmed by 5 bases and the J gene end by 1 base; junction bases not matched to a gene: 5. The CDR3 is made up of 16 amino acids. CDR3 sequence: CASSRGLADRTDTQYF. The CDR3 DNA reads as TGTGCCAGCAGCCGGGGACTAGCGGACCGCACAGATACGCAGTATTTT.

The CDR3 region is CASSHGGGADTQYF. In DNA, the CDR3 is TGTGCCAGCAGCCACGGCGGGGGGGCGGATACGCAGTATTTT. This rearrangement joins TRBV3-1 (or the pseudogene TRBV3-2) to TRBJ2-3, with TRBD2 matching over 9 bases. Germline V gene lookup returns CDR1 LGHDT and CDR2 YNNKEL (reference sequence). The CDR3 is made up of 14 amino acids. Trimming cost V 3 bases and J 6 bases; bases outside gene matches: 4.

This clone has only a few counts. The chain links TRBV24-1 to TRBJ2-2; tentative D call: TRBD2 (5 bases). CDR1 is KGHDR and CDR2 is SFDVKD in the germline V gene. The CDR3 length is 14 residues. V was shortened by 9 bases and J by 6 bases, with 16 bases between the two germline ends. DNA for the CDR3: TGTGCCACCGCTCACAGAACGAGGGCCGGGGAGCTGTTTTTT. It is translated as CATAHRTRAGELFF.

The chain links TRBV4-3 to TRBJ2-7; TRBD2 matches 8 bases. The J segment lost 3 bases and the V segment lost 4 bases, leaving 2 bases of the junction unmatched. This CDR3 contains 13 residues. CDR1 is LGHNA, CDR2 YSLEER, per germline. The CDR3 bases are TGCGCCAGCAGCCGGGCGGGGGGCTACGAGCAGTACTTC. Amino acids: CASSRAGGYEQYF.

In this sample, this clone turned up once. The chain uses TRBV7-2 and TRBJ2-5; weak D call: TRBD1 (6 bases). Trimming stripped 5 bases from V and 8 bases from J, with 24 bases between. CDR3 length: 16 residues. Germline-derived CDR1 and CDR2 are SGHTA and FQGNSA. The CDR3 loop reads CASSAGQQRDRQTQYF. The CDR3 DNA follows: TGTGCCAGCAGCGCAGGACAGCAAAGAGATCGTCAAACCCAGTACTTC.

In this sample, this clone turned up a few times. The rearrangement uses TRBV21-1 and TRBJ1-1. TRBV21-1 is classified as a pseudogene. CDR3 length: 12 amino acids. The CDR3 DNA follows: TGTGCCAGCAACCATAGTGAATCTGAAGCTTTCTTT. It encodes CASNHSESEAFF.